Each of the 14 T cell receptor beta chains below was sequenced from the same sample in a study of OX40 agonist ivuxolimab in advanced cancers. Only in-frame clones appear in the TCRdb table, and some are missing; sequencing was by immunoSEQ multiplex PCR. Of roughly 77,000 clones listed, around 80% were seen once; the top ten hold approximately 0.51%. The source was CD4+ or CD8+ T cells sorted from blood, collected in a trial of the OX40 agonist ivuxolimab. Receptors originate from an adult with an advanced solid tumor such as melanoma, head and neck, liver or kidney cancer.

The chain combines TRBV11-2 with TRBJ1-5; D gene ambiguous. The CDR3 has 13 amino acids. V was pared by 1 base and J by 3 bases, with 4 bases between. CDR1 SGHAT and CDR2 FQNNGV come from the germline V gene. The CDR3 bases are TGTGCCAGCAGCTTAGCCAACAATCAGCCCCAGCATTTT. Its protein is CASSLANNQPQHF.

J is TRBJ1-4 and V is TRBV19; 8 nucleotides agree with TRBD1. The CDR3 has 16 amino acids. The germline V gene has CDR1 LNHDA and CDR2 SQIVND (reference sequence). Germline trimming cut 3 bases from V and 1 base from J; bases unmatched to any gene: 4. The CDR3 spells CASSMGTGRTNEKLFF. DNA for the CDR3: TGTGCCAGTAGTATGGGGACAGGTCGAACTAATGAAAAACTGTTTTTT.

A few counts support this clone. The gene calls are TRBV7-9 and TRBJ2-1; 8 bases fit TRBD2. The CDR3 has 14 residues. In germline, CDR1 is SEHNR, CDR2 FQNEAQ (reference sequence). Losses at the gene ends were 4 bases for V and 10 bases for J; bases not matched to a gene: 9. The CDR3 loop is CASSSQGSGNEQFF. The CDR3 DNA is TGTGCCAGCAGCTCCCAAGGTAGCGGGAACGAGCAGTTCTTC.

V is TRBV10-3 and J is TRBJ2-5; 11 bases are a match to TRBD2. Per the germline V gene, CDR1 is ENHRY and CDR2 is SYGVKD. The CDR3 sequence is 18 residues long. V was pared by 2 bases and J by 0 bases, with 8 bases of the junction left unmatched. This CDR3 reads CAISEGTSGSPNQETQYF. The CDR3 DNA reads TGTGCCATCAGTGAGGGCACTAGCGGGAGTCCCAACCAAGAGACCCAGTACTTC.

This chain links TRBV2 with TRBJ2-7; D remains ambiguous. Germline CDR1 SNHLY, CDR2 FYNNEI. V was clipped by 6 bases and J by 6 bases, with 21 bases between them. The CDR3 has 15 residues. The chain's CDR3 is CASSPVGGLRGEQYF. In nucleotides, the CDR3 is TGTGCCAGCAGCCCCGTCGGTGGTCTCCGCGGCGAGCAGTACTTC.

The V gene is TRBV10-3, the J gene TRBJ2-5; TRBD1 is a possible D gene (7 bases). The assigned J gene may be wrong: the sequence end matches TRBJ2-7 better. Germline-derived CDR1 and CDR2 are ENHRY and SYGVKD. The CDR3 runs to 14 residues. CDR3 amino acids: CAISAGDSLNEQYF. The CDR3 DNA reads TGTGCCATCAGTGCGGGGGACAGCCTGAACGAGCAGTACTTC.

This chain joins TRBV28 and TRBJ1-5; no definite D call. CDR1 and CDR2 from the germline V gene are MDHEN and SYDVKM. This CDR3 comprises 17 residues. Deletions cut 4 bases from V and 4 bases from J, with 20 bases between. The DNA of the CDR3 is TGTGCCAGCAGTTCATTATGGCCCAGGTTAATAAATCAGCCCCAGCATTTT. This sequence encodes CASSSLWPRLINQPQHF. Filled out from reference TRBV28 and TRBJ1-5, the complete variable domain reads DVKVTQSSRYLVKRTGEKVFLECVQDMDHENMFWYRQDPGLGLRLIYFSYDVKMKEKGDIPEGYSVSREKKERFSLILESASTNQTSMYLCASSSLWPRLINQPQHFGDGTRLSIL.

V usage is TRBV6-5 and J usage is TRBJ1-1; no reliable D call. Germline assignment: CDR1 MNHEY and CDR2 SVGAGI. The CDR3 has 15 residues. With 7 bases removed from V and 5 bases from J, the gap between germline ends came to 20 bases. The CDR3 protein is CASIPKRAVGTEAFF. DNA of the CDR3: TGTGCCAGCATTCCAAAACGGGCGGTAGGAACTGAAGCTTTCTTT.

The chain recombines TRBV6-5 with TRBJ2-7; D unclear. Germline CDR1 reads MNHEY; CDR2 reads SVGAGI. V was pared by 0 bases and J by 2 bases, with 8 bases between. The length of the CDR3 is 14 residues. CDR3 sequence reads: CASSYSSSPYEQYF. The CDR3 region has the DNA TGTGCCAGCAGTTACTCGAGCAGCCCCTACGAGCAGTACTTC.

CDR3: CASSPKPTEVTGELFF. In DNA form, the CDR3 reads TGTGCCAGCTCACCAAAGCCGACAGAAGTTACCGGGGAGCTGTTTTTT. The gene calls are TRBV18 and TRBJ2-2; the D gene is possibly TRBD1 (5 bases). The V and J ends lost 2 bases and 5 bases respectively, with 15 bases between them. This CDR3 is 16 amino acids long. Germline V gene lookup returns CDR1 KGHSH and CDR2 LQKENI.

The chain carries TRBV10-3 and TRBJ1-2, with D perhaps TRBD1 (6 bases). Trimming pared 3 bases from V and 2 bases from J, leaving 7 bases between. The CDR3 has 13 residues. The V gene's germline CDR1 is ENHRY and CDR2 SYGVKD. The CDR3 nucleotides are TGTGCCATCAGTGAAGGGGGGAACTATGGCTACACCTTC. It translates to CAISEGGNYGYTF.

The rearrangement links TRBV18 to TRBJ2-3; D not certain. The CDR3 has 14 amino acids. V lost 0 bases and J lost 2, with 6 bases in between. The V gene's germline CDR1 is KGHSH and CDR2 LQKENI. The CDR3 nucleotides read TGTGCCAGCTCACCACCACTCATCACAGATACGCAGTATTTT. Translated, it gives CASSPPLITDTQYF. The variable domain in full, completed from reference TRBV18 and TRBJ2-3, reads NAGVMQNPRHLVRRRGQEARLRCSPMKGHSHVYWYRQLPEEGLKFMVYLQKENIIDESGMPKERFSAEFPKEGPSILRIQQVVRGDSAAYFCASSPPLITDTQYFGPGTRLTVL.

V is TRBV11-3 and J is TRBJ2-1; TRBD2 matches at 7 bases. There are 13 residues in the CDR3. The germline V gene encodes CDR1 SGHNT and CDR2 YENEEA. V dropped 5 bases and J dropped 5; count of bases not matched to a gene: 3. The CDR3 sequence is CASSHREDNEQFF. Written as DNA, the CDR3 is TGTGCCAGCAGCCACCGGGAGGACAATGAGCAGTTCTTC.

This chain uses TRBV18 with TRBJ1-2; D may be TRBD1 (5 bases). This CDR3 region has 18 residues. The germline V gene has CDR1 KGHSH and CDR2 LQKENI. V was shortened by 1 base and J by 5 bases, with 23 bases between the two germline ends. CDR3 loop: CASSPQPRPGRVQYGYTF. CDR3 nucleotides: TGTGCCAGCTCACCACAACCACGTCCTGGCAGGGTGCAGTATGGCTACACCTTC. Filled out from reference TRBV18 and TRBJ1-2, the complete variable domain reads NAGVMQNPRHLVRRRGQEARLRCSPMKGHSHVYWYRQLPEEGLKFMVYLQKENIIDESGMPKERFSAEFPKEGPSILRIQQVVRGDSAAYFCASSPQPRPGRVQYGYTFGSGTRLTVV.